A single sample is the source of the 18 T cell receptor beta chains below, sequenced in a study of T-cell memory formation after mild COVID-19 (dated by TCRdb to about 2021). The library was prepared using 5' RACE. Sequencing used an Illumina NovaSeq 6000. TCRdb trimmed public reads at Q25 via fastp, called clones via MiXCR and kept in-frame beta chains. Here each entry gathers all rows of one CDR3 protein and keeps the most common genes and DNA. Present in this sample are roughly 300,000 distinct CDR3 sequences, approximately 8% of which were seen just once. 22% of the sample comes from the top ten. The sample taken for sequencing was PBMCs or a T cell subset sorted from them (not recorded which). The receptors stem from a man between 18 and 35 years old who had mild COVID-19 (a few samples of this study predate the infection). The sample titles of this study are shuffled in the database, so cell type and time point are left out; the donor was told from shared clones.

The chain uses TRBV4-1 and TRBJ1-2, with 12 bases aligning to TRBD1. Per the germline V gene, CDR1 is MGHRA and CDR2 is YSYEKL. With V trimmed by 5 bases and J by 7 bases, 14 bases remained unmatched. This CDR3 is 17 amino acids long. The CDR3 protein is CASSTRDRGLIEGGYTF. The CDR3 region has the DNA TGCGCCAGCAGCACCCGGGACAGGGGGCTGATTGAAGGTGGCTACACCTTC.

This clonotype was counted at least ten times. This chain links TRBV5-1 with TRBJ1-1, with D perhaps matching TRBD1 (5 bases). Trimming removed 2 bases at V and 4 bases at J, with 18 bases between. Germline CDR1 reads SGHRS; CDR2 reads YFSETQ. The CDR3 length is 16 residues. The CDR3 reads CASSFSFGRGGTEAFF. The CDR3 nucleotides are TGCGCCAGCAGCTTTTCCTTTGGACGGGGCGGCACTGAAGCTTTCTTT.

The CDR3 loop reads CSTPALGGGAKDTQYF. DNA for the CDR3: TGCAGTACCCCGGCCCTCGGCGGGGGGGCGAAAGATACGCAGTATTTT. This chain links TRBV20-1 with TRBJ2-3; 9 bases line up with TRBD2. CDR3 length: 16 residues. Germline CDR1 DFQATT, CDR2 SNEGSKA (reference sequence). Trimming cost V 8 bases and J 5 bases; bases outside gene matches: 17.

Of note for this clonotype: A much larger clone sits a single nucleotide away, making a read error possible. The chain joins TRBV20-1 to TRBJ2-4, with D uncertain. The CDR3 consists of 13 residues. In germline, CDR1 is DFQATT, CDR2 SNEGSKA (reference sequence). V lost 0 bases and J lost 2, with 5 bases in between. CDR3 bases: TGCAGTGCTAGAGAGAGCACCAAAAACATTCAGTACTTC. It encodes CSARESTKNIQYF.

This clonotype was picked up many times. The J gene is TRBJ2-3, the V gene TRBV5-1; the D call may be TRBD1 or TRBD2 (5 bases each). This CDR3 spans 14 amino acids. Trimming took off 2 bases at V and 0 bases at J, with 7 bases between the two ends. The germline V gene encodes CDR1 SGHRS and CDR2 YFSETQ. The DNA of the CDR3 is TGCGCCAGCAGCTTAGGGGAGAGCACAGATACGCAGTATTTT. The encoded protein is CASSLGESTDTQYF.

V is TRBV7-2 and J is TRBJ2-2; 9 bases agree with TRBD2. V lost 4 bases and J lost 9; bases outside the gene matches: 3. The CDR3 spans 13 residues. Germline V gene data show CDR1 as SGHTA and CDR2 as FQGNSA. This CDR3 is CASSSGLARELFF. CDR3 nucleotides: TGTGCCAGCAGCTCCGGACTAGCGCGGGAGCTGTTTTTT. The variable domain in full, completed from reference TRBV7-2 and TRBJ2-2, reads GAGVSQSPSNKVTEKGKDVELRCDPISGHTALYWYRQSLGQGLEFLIYFQGNSAPDKSGLPSDRFSAERTGGSVSTLTIQRTQQEDSAVYLCASSSGLARELFFGEGSRLTVL.

The V and J genes are TRBV18 and TRBJ1-5; TRBD1 agrees at 9 bases. The CDR3 length is 15 residues. Germline loops: CDR1 KGHSH, CDR2 LQKENI. V was pared by 2 bases and J by 5 bases, with 4 bases of the junction left unmatched. Written as DNA, the CDR3 is TGTGCCAGCTCACCAGGACAGGGGATGGATCAGCCCCAGCATTTT. Residues: CASSPGQGMDQPQHF.

This clonotype occurred many times. J is TRBJ2-3 and V is TRBV9; the D gene is possibly TRBD1 (5 bases). V was trimmed by 0 bases and J by 4 bases, leaving 15 bases between them. Germline CDR1 SGDLS, CDR2 YYNGEE. This CDR3 has 16 amino acids. CDR3 region: CASSVDRLPPADTQYF. The CDR3 bases are TGTGCCAGCAGCGTAGACAGGCTCCCCCCCGCAGATACGCAGTATTTT.

The V and J genes are TRBV9 and TRBJ2-1; maybe TRBD2 (5 bases). Germline assignment: CDR1 SGDLS and CDR2 YYNGEE. Trimming cost V 4 bases and J 10 bases, with 15 bases left between them. The CDR3 runs to 13 residues. DNA of the CDR3: TGTGCCAGCAGCCCGCGGACTGTTCAGGAGCAGTTCTTC. Amino acids: CASSPRTVQEQFF.

The chain employs TRBV29-1 and TRBJ2-7; D unclear. V was cut by 4 bases and J by 4 bases, with 14 bases left in between. Germline V CDR1 and CDR2: SQVTM, ANQGSEA. The CDR3 is 13 residues long. CDR3 sequence reads: CSVAVGIGYEQYF. In DNA, the CDR3 is TGCAGCGTTGCTGTCGGTATTGGGTACGAGCAGTACTTC.

The V gene is TRBV7-2, the J gene TRBJ2-5; tentative D call: TRBD2 (6 bases). V gave up 5 bases and J gave up 0 bases, with 10 bases separating them. The CDR3 is 14 amino acids. CDR1 is SGHTA and CDR2 is FQGNSA in the germline V gene. The CDR3 nucleotides are TGTGCCAGCAGCCCTCGGAGGGACCAAGAGACCCAGTACTTC. It yields the protein CASSPRRDQETQYF. The complete variable domain, with remaining parts taken from reference TRBV7-2 and TRBJ2-5, reads GAGVSQSPSNKVTEKGKDVELRCDPISGHTALYWYRQSLGQGLEFLIYFQGNSAPDKSGLPSDRFSAERTGGSVSTLTIQRTQQEDSAVYLCASSPRRDQETQYFGPGTRLLVL.

This clonotype was counted ten times or more. The chain joins TRBV9 to TRBJ2-7, with 7 bases aligning to TRBD1. V gave up 8 bases and J gave up 3 bases; unmatched junction bases: 14. Germline V lookup: CDR1 SGDLS, CDR2 YYNGEE. The CDR3 has 15 amino acids. CDR3 coding DNA: TGTGCCAGGGAAGGGGACAGCTATGGATACTACGAGCAGTACTTC. Translating it yields CAREGDSYGYYEQYF.

V usage is TRBV5-1 and J usage is TRBJ1-1, with unresolved D. The CDR3 covers 15 residues. The germline V and J ends were trimmed by 0 bases and 4 bases, with 13 bases remaining between them. From germline, CDR1 is SGHRS and CDR2 YFSETQ. This CDR3 reads CASSLAMRAGTEAFF. The DNA for the CDR3 is TGCGCCAGCAGCTTGGCCATGCGGGCTGGCACTGAAGCTTTCTTT.

The chain joins TRBV7-3 to TRBJ1-4, with unresolved D. CDR3 length: 18 amino acids. CDR1 and CDR2 (germline): SGHTA, FQGTGA. Deletions cut 7 bases from V and 5 bases from J, with 26 bases between. Here the CDR3 reads CASTKSGNETEKNEKLFF. CDR3 coding DNA: TGTGCCAGCACAAAGAGCGGGAACGAGACGGAGAAAAATGAAAAACTGTTTTTT.

This clonotype occurred many times. The J gene is TRBJ1-1, the V gene TRBV4-1; TRBD1 matches at 7 bases. CDR3 length: 15 residues. CDR1 MGHRA and CDR2 YSYEKL come from the germline V gene. The ends lost 4 bases at V and 0 bases at J; junction bases unmatched: 5. CDR3 residues: CASSLRQGMNTEAFF. The CDR3 DNA follows: TGCGCCAGCAGCCTCCGACAGGGCATGAACACTGAAGCTTTCTTT.

This clonotype was found a few times. V is TRBV12-3 or TRBV12-4 and J is TRBJ2-5; D may be TRBD1 or TRBD2 (5 bases each). This CDR3 region has 15 residues. With 4 bases removed from V and 4 bases from J, the gap between germline ends came to 16 bases. CDR3 residues: CASSYALGVRETQYF. CDR3 bases: TGTGCCAGCAGTTACGCACTAGGGGTGAGAGAGACCCAGTACTTC.

This clonotype came up many times. V is TRBV5-1 and J is TRBJ1-6; 12 bases map to TRBD1. V dropped 4 bases and J dropped 9; count of bases not matched to a gene: 14. Germline V gene lookup returns CDR1 SGHRS and CDR2 YFSETQ. The CDR3 consists of 18 residues. The CDR3 reads CASSTGQGAWRVISPLHF. The CDR3 DNA reads as TGCGCCAGCAGCACGGGACAGGGGGCCTGGAGGGTAATTTCACCCCTCCACTTT.

The gene calls are TRBV6-5 and TRBJ2-3; D gene uncertain. This CDR3 spans 14 amino acids. V was trimmed by 2 bases and J by 3 bases, leaving 9 bases between them. Germline V gives CDR1 MNHEY, CDR2 SVGAGI. DNA of the CDR3: TGTGCCAGCAGTTACACGGTTGGTACAGATACGCAGTATTTT. Protein product: CASSYTVGTDTQYF.